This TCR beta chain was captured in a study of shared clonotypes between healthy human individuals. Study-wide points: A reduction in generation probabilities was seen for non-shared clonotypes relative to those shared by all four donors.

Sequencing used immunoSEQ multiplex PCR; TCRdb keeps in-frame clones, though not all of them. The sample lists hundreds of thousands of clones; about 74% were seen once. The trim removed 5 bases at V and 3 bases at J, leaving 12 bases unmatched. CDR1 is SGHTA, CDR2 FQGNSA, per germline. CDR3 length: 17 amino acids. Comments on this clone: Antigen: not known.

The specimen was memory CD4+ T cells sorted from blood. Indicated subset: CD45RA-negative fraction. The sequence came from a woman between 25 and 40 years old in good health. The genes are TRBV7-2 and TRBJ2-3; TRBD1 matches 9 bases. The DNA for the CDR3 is TGTGCCAGCAGCCGAACAGGGGGCGCAATGTGGACAGATACGCAGTATTTT. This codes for CASSRTGGAMWTDTQYF.